Listed below are T cell receptor beta chains from one sample, sequenced in a study of T cell responses to AZD1222 COVID-19 vaccine. This table comes from immunoSEQ multiplex PCR, and its TCRdb copy is limited to in-frame clones, with some not included. The sample consists of about 150,000 clones, about 92% of them appearing once. Sample: peripheral blood, taken on day 0 of AZD1222 vaccination. Receptor source: an adult in good health. Each CDR3 is given with its conserved first and last residue.

V: TRBV7-2; CDR3: CASSFYSGGPPYEQYF
V: TRBV7-9; CDR3: CASSLELENIQYF
V: TRBV6-2/TRBV6-3; CDR3: CASSFGGLAGNSPLHF
V: TRBV28; CDR3: CASSLRTGPYNEQFF
V: TRBV30; CDR3: CAWRLTGNSGNTIYF
V: TRBV11-1; CDR3: CASSTGQNQPQHF
V: TRBV5-1; CDR3: CASSLGPEAFF
V: TRBV2; CDR3: CASRRGTGGLETQYF
V: TRBV2; CDR3: CASSVGTRATQYF
V: TRBV5-1; CDR3: CASRRLAGYNEQFF
V: TRBV4-1; CDR3: CASSQAGTQKGRKKNGYTF
V: TRBV5-1; CDR3: CASSHTPDTGELFF
V: TRBV3-1/TRBV3-2; CDR3: CASSQAKSGGAKNEQFF
V: TRBV7-6; CDR3: CASSVLARLMGETQYF
V: TRBV13; CDR3: CASSLVGGALQETQYF
V: TRBV5-4; CDR3: CASSARPEMNTEAFF
V: TRBV30; CDR3: CAWSAGVHQPQHF
V: TRBV11-2; CDR3: CASSLHTSGNYNEQFF
V: TRBV5-6; CDR3: CASSRPPRRNGYTF
V: TRBV6-5; CDR3: CASSYSATANYGYTF
V: TRBV3-1/TRBV3-2; CDR3: CASSPATGLSYNSPLHF
V: TRBV5-1; CDR3: CASSLGLPPDEQFF
V: TRBV27; CDR3: CASSLLAGLSNTEAFF
V: TRBV2; CDR3: CASSSSSGGALNEQFF
V: TRBV24-1; CDR3: CATSGPQAEDTYYGYTF
V: TRBV3-1/TRBV3-2; CDR3: CASSLTGVQPQHF
V: TRBV7-9; CDR3: CASSLASTGSEQYF
V: TRBV7-2; CDR3: CASSFKSGRGSYEQYF
V: TRBV29-1; CDR3: CSVDRDDTEAFF
V: TRBV10-3; CDR3: CAAAGGTEAFF
V: TRBV6-5; CDR3: CASSGGYSNQPQHF
V: TRBV7-9; CDR3: CASSRENTGELFF
V: TRBV6-2/TRBV6-3; CDR3: CASSRAGTTGTDTQYF
V: TRBV6-6; CDR3: CASSSQGANTEAFF
V: TRBV5-1; CDR3: CASSQGQIQETQYF
V: TRBV24-1; CDR3: CATSGRGRGTDTQYF
V: TRBV18; CDR3: CASSPQSGGTEAFF
V: TRBV6-2/TRBV6-3; CDR3: CASSYSVGNYGYTF
V: TRBV5-1; CDR3: CASSPTGRALSYEQYF
V: TRBV3-1/TRBV3-2; CDR3: CASSQITGGNGYTF
V: TRBV7-9; CDR3: CASSLRENTEAFF
V: TRBV10-3; CDR3: CAISRQGISNQPQHF
V: TRBV11-2; CDR3: CASSLDGHRALKTQYF
V: TRBV5-4; CDR3: CASSLAGAGETQYF
V: TRBV10-1; CDR3: CASSESTGEQFF
V: TRBV5-5; CDR3: CASSPGTKEQYF
V: TRBV7-2; CDR3: CASSSTSGGADEQYF
V: TRBV3-1/TRBV3-2; CDR3: CASSHTRTAAATNEKLFF
V: TRBV12-3/TRBV12-4; CDR3: CASSLSGGTEAFF
V: TRBV9; CDR3: CASSVFGRTDTQYF
V: TRBV2; CDR3: CASRGEGRNIQYF